One and the same sample provided the 21 T cell receptor beta chains below, sequenced in a study of T cell repertoires in cytomegalovirus infection. No antigen has been identified for these receptors. TCRdb re-derived calls from the reads in MiXCR, one entry per CDR3 protein. The sample gives a few hundred thousand distinct CDR3 sequences, roughly 42% of which show up once; 48% is in the top ten. Specimen: cultured PBMCs, collected from culture after CMV antigen stimulation. The receptor set was obtained from a human donor in good health (CMV status not recorded). Some clones in this sample may be carry-over from other donors' samples.

The rearrangement joins TRBV20-1 to TRBJ2-2, with D hard to call. In germline, CDR1 is DFQATT, CDR2 SNEGSKA (reference sequence). V lost 3 bases, J lost 1 base, and 9 bases lay in between. The CDR3 has 14 residues. CDR3 protein: CSASGGGNTGELFF. CDR3 nucleotides: TGCAGTGCTAGCGGCGGCGGGAACACCGGGGAGCTGTTTTTT.

V usage is TRBV7-2 and J usage is TRBJ1-4, with 7 bases fitting TRBD1. Germline loops: CDR1 SGHTA, CDR2 FQGNSA. This CDR3 spans 14 amino acids. With V trimmed by 5 bases and J by 7 bases, 7 bases remained unmatched. CDR3 coding DNA: TGTGCCAGCAGCGCCAGACAGGGCTCTGAAAAACTGTTTTTT. Its protein is CASSARQGSEKLFF.

In this sample, this clonotype turned up a few times. The chain uses TRBV7-2 and TRBJ2-7; TRBD2 might be the D (5 bases). Trimming cost V 5 bases and J 4 bases, with 9 bases left between them. Per the germline V gene, CDR1 is SGHTA and CDR2 is FQGNSA. The CDR3 contains 12 residues. As DNA, the CDR3 is TGTGCCAGCAGCCAGACTACATACGAGCAGTACTTC. It encodes CASSQTTYEQYF.

The V and J genes are TRBV7-9 and TRBJ1-6, with unresolved D. The CDR3 has 13 residues. Trimming left V 5 bases short and J 5 bases short, with 7 bases between. Germline loops: CDR1 SEHNR, CDR2 FQNEAQ (reference sequence). The CDR3: CASSRLDNSPLHF. In DNA, the CDR3 is TGTGCCAGCAGCCGGTTGGATAATTCACCCCTCCACTTT.

The CDR3 sequence is CATQRSGDGYTF. DNA for the CDR3: TGTGCCACCCAGCGCTCCGGGGACGGCTACACCTTC. This chain joins TRBV6-6 and TRBJ1-2; TRBD1 might be the D (5 bases). This CDR3 has 12 residues. The V gene lost 10 bases and the J gene lost 8 bases, with 17 bases spanning the gap. Germline lookup yields CDR1 MNHNY and CDR2 SVGAGI (reference sequence).

The rearrangement uses TRBV4-3 and TRBJ2-2, with D perhaps matching TRBD2 (5 bases). V was shortened by 4 bases and J by 2 bases, with 14 bases between the two germline ends. CDR3 size: 16 residues. Germline CDR1 LGHNA, CDR2 YSLEER. CDR3 DNA: TGCGCCAGCAGCCCCACGTCCGGGATAAACACCGGGGAGCTGTTTTTT. It is translated as CASSPTSGINTGELFF.

This clonotype appeared a few times. The V and J genes are TRBV14 and TRBJ1-1, with D unresolved. V lost 0 bases and J 3 bases, leaving 11 bases between the germline ends. Germline CDR1 reads SGHDN; CDR2 reads FVKESK. This CDR3 region has 15 residues. CDR3 sequence (DNA): TGTGCCAGCAGCCAAGAGGGAGTCCTCTACACTGAAGCTTTCTTT. Translated, it gives CASSQEGVLYTEAFF.

The chain uses TRBV6-6 and TRBJ1-1, with D uncertain. V gave up 2 bases and J gave up 6 bases, with 13 bases separating them. Germline V lookup: CDR1 MNHNY, CDR2 SVGAGI (reference sequence). The CDR3 totals 14 residues. CDR3 coding DNA: TGTGCCAGCAGTTACCGGACGGGATACGCTGAAGCTTTCTTT. Its translation: CASSYRTGYAEAFF.

About this clonotype: Germline and junction disagree at one end, which may indicate a read error. This chain connects TRBV6-6 to TRBJ2-1; 7 bases fit TRBD1. The CDR3 is made up of 12 amino acids. Germline CDR1 is MNHNY and CDR2 is SVGAGI (reference sequence). CDR3 loop: CASSPDRDLLVF. DNA for the CDR3: TGTGCCAGCAGTCCCGACAGGGATCTTCTGGTCTTC.

CDR3: CASSLVAGSGSYNSPLHF. As DNA, the CDR3 is TGTGCCAGCAGCTTAGTCGCGGGGTCCGGCAGCTATAATTCACCCCTCCACTTT. The chain combines TRBV7-2 with TRBJ1-6; no clear D. V lost 1 base and J 3 bases, leaving 16 bases between the germline ends. The CDR3 is 18 amino acids. From germline, CDR1 is SGHTA and CDR2 FQGNSA. The variable domain in full, completed from reference TRBV7-2 and TRBJ1-6, reads GAGVSQSPSNKVTEKGKDVELRCDPISGHTALYWYRQSLGQGLEFLIYFQGNSAPDKSGLPSDRFSAERTGGSVSTLTIQRTQQEDSAVYLCASSLVAGSGSYNSPLHFGNGTRLTVT.

This chain uses TRBV20-1 with TRBJ2-7; tentatively, D is TRBD1 (6 bases). V was cut by 0 bases and J by 5 bases, with 11 bases left in between. CDR3 length: 13 amino acids. The germline V gene has CDR1 DFQATT and CDR2 SNEGSKA (reference sequence). DNA of the CDR3: TGCAGTGCTAGAGAGGGGGCAAGGGACGAGCAGTACTTC. The encoded protein is CSAREGARDEQYF.

DNA of the CDR3: TGTGCCAGTTCTGTAGGGCGAAGCCGTTACGAGCAGTACTTC. Translation: CASSVGRSRYEQYF. The J gene is TRBJ2-7, the V gene TRBV27; D is uncertain. This CDR3 spans 14 amino acids. CDR1 is MNHEY and CDR2 is SMNVEV in the germline V gene (reference sequence). V dropped 9 bases and J dropped 4 bases, with 19 bases sitting between them.

The CDR3 coding sequence is TGTGCCAGCAGCTTGGAAACCCTAAACAATGAGCAGTTCTTC. Its protein product is CASSLETLNNEQFF. The chain employs TRBV7-4 and TRBJ2-1; D not resolved. Trimming left V 3 bases short and J 5 bases short, with 11 bases between. Germline CDR1 is SGHVT and CDR2 is SQSDAQ. The CDR3 length is 14 residues.

The gene calls are TRBV18 and TRBJ2-1; D uncertain. The CDR3 spans 13 residues. V shed 4 bases and J shed 10 bases, with 14 bases lying between them. CDR1 is KGHSH, CDR2 LQKENI, per germline. The DNA for the CDR3 is TGTGCCAGCTCACAACAGACAATTGTGGAGCAGTTCTTC. Its protein product is CASSQQTIVEQFF.

The chain combines TRBV7-9 with TRBJ2-7, with D possibly matching TRBD2 (5 bases). The germline CDR1 and CDR2 sequences are SEHNR and FQNEAQ (reference sequence). There are 14 residues in the CDR3. V was pared by 5 bases and J by 3 bases, with 14 bases between. CDR3 amino acids: CASSTRTEFYEQYF. CDR3 coding DNA: TGTGCCAGCAGCACCAGGACTGAGTTCTACGAGCAGTACTTC.

V usage is TRBV27 and J usage is TRBJ1-3; D gene uncertain. The CDR3 has 13 residues. Germline assignment: CDR1 MNHEY and CDR2 SMNVEV (reference sequence). V was trimmed by 6 bases and J by 0 bases, leaving 6 bases between them. Here the CDR3 DNA reads TGTGCCAGCAGACGCAACTCTGGAAACACCATATATTTT. It encodes CASRRNSGNTIYF.

This clonotype has a count of ten or more. The rearrangement joins TRBV7-8 to TRBJ1-5; 8 bases fit TRBD1. J gave up 5 bases and V 7 bases, and 7 bases lay outside the gene matches. Germline loops: CDR1 SGHVS, CDR2 FQNEAQ. This CDR3 is 14 amino acids long. CDR3 DNA sequence: TGTGCCAGCACCTTCGGACAGGGCGATCAGCCCCAGCATTTT. Encoded protein: CASTFGQGDQPQHF.

J is TRBJ2-7 and V is TRBV6-8; maybe TRBD1 (6 bases). V was trimmed by 8 bases and J by 7 bases, leaving 18 bases between them. The CDR3 sequence is 13 residues long. Germline values: CDR1 MNHGY, CDR2 SAAAGT. The CDR3 bases are TGTGCCAGCTGCACAACGGGGCAGGGGGAGCAGTACTTC. This codes for CASCTTGQGEQYF.

V usage is TRBV11-2 and J usage is TRBJ2-1, with TRBD1 identical over 9 bases. The CDR3 is 19 amino acids. J was trimmed by 4 bases and V by 1 base; bases with no gene match: 14. The germline V gene encodes CDR1 SGHAT and CDR2 FQNNGV. CDR3 residues: CASSLVPNYRQGGYNEQFF. The CDR3 DNA reads as TGTGCCAGCAGCTTAGTACCCAACTACCGACAGGGGGGATACAATGAGCAGTTCTTC.

This chain connects TRBV7-2 to TRBJ1-3, with D perhaps matching TRBD1 (5 bases). V lost 1 base to trimming and J lost 4 bases, with 11 bases between them. Germline V gene sequence: CDR1 SGHTA, CDR2 FQGNSA. The CDR3 has 15 residues. CDR3: CASSLGPGAGNTIYF. The CDR3 DNA follows: TGTGCCAGCAGCTTAGGCCCTGGGGCCGGAAACACCATATATTTT.

The chain links TRBV12-3 or TRBV12-4 to TRBJ2-4; 7 bases match TRBD1. The ends lost 5 bases at V and 9 bases at J; junction bases unmatched: 4. The CDR3 is 12 residues long. For the CDR3, the DNA is TGTGCCAGCAGTGCACACAGGGGCATTCAGTACTTC. Translating it yields CASSAHRGIQYF.